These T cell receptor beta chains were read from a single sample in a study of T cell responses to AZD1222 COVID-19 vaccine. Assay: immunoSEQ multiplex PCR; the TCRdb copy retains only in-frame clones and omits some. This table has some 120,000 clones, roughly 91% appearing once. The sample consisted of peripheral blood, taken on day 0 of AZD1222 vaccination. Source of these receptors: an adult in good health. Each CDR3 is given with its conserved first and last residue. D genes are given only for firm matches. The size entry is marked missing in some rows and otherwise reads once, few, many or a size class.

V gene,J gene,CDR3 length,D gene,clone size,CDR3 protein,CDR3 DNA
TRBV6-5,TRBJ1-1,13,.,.,CASSYSELTEAFF,TGTGCCAGCAGTTACTCTGAGCTGACTGAAGCTTTCTTT
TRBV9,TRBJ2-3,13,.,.,CASSVAAVGTQYF,TGTGCCAGCAGCGTTGCGGCCGTCGGGACGCAGTATTTT
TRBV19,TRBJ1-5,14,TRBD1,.,CASSATGDHQPQHF,TGTGCCAGTAGTGCCACAGGGGACCATCAGCCCCAGCATTTT
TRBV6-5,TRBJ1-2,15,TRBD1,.,CASSYSKGADYGYTF,TGTGCCAGCAGTTACTCGAAGGGGGCAGACTATGGCTACACCTTC
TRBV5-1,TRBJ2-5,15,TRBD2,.,CASSHGGIGQETQYF,TGCGCCAGCAGCCACGGGGGGATAGGCCAAGAGACCCAGTACTTC
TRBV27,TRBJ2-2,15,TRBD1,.,CASSFEGARTGELFF,TGTGCCAGCAGTTTCGAGGGGGCGCGCACCGGGGAGCTGTTTTTT
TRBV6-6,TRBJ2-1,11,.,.,CASRRADEQFF,TGTGCCAGCAGAAGGGCGGATGAGCAGTTCTTC
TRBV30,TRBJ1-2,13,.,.,CAWSHNRASGYTF,TGTGCCTGGAGTCACAACAGGGCCTCTGGCTACACCTTC
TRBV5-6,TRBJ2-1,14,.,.,CASSLVLTQNEQFF,TGTGCCAGCAGCTTGGTTTTAACTCAAAATGAGCAGTTCTTC
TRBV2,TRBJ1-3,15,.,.,CASSSSVFSGNTIYF,TGTGCCAGCAGTAGCAGCGTATTCTCTGGAAACACCATATATTTT
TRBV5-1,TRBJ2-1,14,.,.,CASSLGPTAGEQFF,TGCGCCAGCAGCTTGGGCCCCACAGCGGGTGAGCAGTTCTTC
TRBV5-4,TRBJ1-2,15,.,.,CASSLQGSNNYGYTF,TGTGCCAGCAGCTTACAGGGCTCCAATAACTATGGCTACACCTTC
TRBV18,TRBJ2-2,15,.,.,CASSVQAGATGELFF,TGTGCCAGCTCAGTACAGGCAGGGGCCACCGGGGAGCTGTTTTTT
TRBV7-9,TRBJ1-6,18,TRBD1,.,CASSLYAKKTGVDSPLHF,TGTGCCAGCAGCTTATATGCGAAAAAGACAGGGGTGGATTCACCCCTCCACTTT
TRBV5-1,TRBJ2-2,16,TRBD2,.,CASSLRLAGNTGELFF,TGCGCCAGCAGCCTCCGACTAGCGGGAAACACCGGGGAGCTGTTTTTT
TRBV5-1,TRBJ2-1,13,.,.,CASSPGQGGEQFF,TGCGCCAGCAGCCCAGGACAGGGAGGGGAGCAGTTCTTC
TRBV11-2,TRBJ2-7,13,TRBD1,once,CASSWQGAYEQYF,TGTGCCAGCAGCTGGCAGGGGGCCTACGAGCAGTACTTC
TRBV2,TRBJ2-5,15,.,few,CASSFGRGPEGTQYF,TGTGCCAGCAGTTTCGGACGGGGCCCGGAGGGGACCCAGTACTTC
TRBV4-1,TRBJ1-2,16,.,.,CASSQGMAETYYGYTF,TGCGCCAGCAGCCAAGGGATGGCGGAAACCTACTATGGCTACACCTTC
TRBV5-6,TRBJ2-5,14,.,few,CASSLGRTKVTQYF,TGTGCCAGCAGCTTGGGTCGAACTAAGGTGACCCAGTACTTC
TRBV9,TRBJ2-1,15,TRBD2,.,CASSVVLAGGSEQFF,TGTGCCAGCAGCGTAGTACTAGCGGGAGGGAGTGAGCAGTTCTTC
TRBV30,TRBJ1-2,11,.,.,CAWSVRVGYTF,TGTGCCTGGAGTGTACGGGTTGGCTACACCTTC
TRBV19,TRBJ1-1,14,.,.,CATHSQRVGTEAFF,TGTGCCACACATAGTCAGAGGGTGGGCACTGAAGCTTTCTTT
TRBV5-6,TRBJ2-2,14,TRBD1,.,CASSFGTAVGQLFF,TGTGCCAGCAGCTTTGGGACAGCGGTAGGTCAGCTGTTTTTT
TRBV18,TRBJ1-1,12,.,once,CASSGPGAEAFF,TGTGCCAGCTCAGGCCCGGGGGCTGAAGCTTTCTTT
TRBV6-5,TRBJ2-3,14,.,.,CASTPLSSTDTQYF,TGTGCCAGCACTCCCTTAAGTTCCACAGATACGCAGTATTTT
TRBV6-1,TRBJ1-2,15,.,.,CASSEGTAEYYGYTF,TGTGCCAGCAGTGAAGGGACAGCCGAATACTATGGCTACACCTTC
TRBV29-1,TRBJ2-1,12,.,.,CSVQQSNNEQFF,TGCAGCGTTCAGCAGTCGAACAATGAGCAGTTCTTC
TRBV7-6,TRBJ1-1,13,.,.,CASSLEAGRGAFF,TGTGCCAGCAGCTTAGAAGCAGGGCGGGGAGCTTTCTTT
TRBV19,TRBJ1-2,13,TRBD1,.,CASKTGTGVGYTF,TGTGCCAGTAAAACCGGGACAGGGGTCGGCTACACCTTC
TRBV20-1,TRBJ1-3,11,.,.,CSASSGNTIYF,TGCAGTGCGAGCTCTGGAAACACCATATATTTT
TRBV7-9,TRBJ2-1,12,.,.,CASSTDKSEQFF,TGTGCCAGCAGCACCGACAAGTCGGAGCAGTTCTTC
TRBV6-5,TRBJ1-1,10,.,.,CASSDTAPNF,TGTGCCAGCAGCGACACGGCCCCTAACTTT
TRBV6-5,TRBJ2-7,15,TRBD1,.,CASSKGQTGGDFQYF,TGTGCCAGCTCTAAGGGGCAAACAGGGGGCGATTTTCAGTACTTC
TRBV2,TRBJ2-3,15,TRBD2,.,CASAVSGVILRTQYF,TGTGCCAGCGCTGTTAGCGGGGTCATTCTTCGTACGCAGTATTTT
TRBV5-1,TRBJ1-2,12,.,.,CARPGRPYGYTF,TGCGCCAGACCGGGACGGCCCTATGGCTACACCTTC
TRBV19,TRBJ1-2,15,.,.,CASSTRRGGGYGYTF,TGTGCCAGTAGTACCCGAAGGGGGGGCGGCTATGGCTACACCTTC
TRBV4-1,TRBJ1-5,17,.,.,CASSQAGVEQMIQPQHF,TGCGCCAGCAGCCAAGCGGGGGTTGAGCAGATGATCCAGCCCCAGCATTTT
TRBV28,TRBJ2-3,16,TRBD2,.,CASSSPTSGRLDTQYF,TGTGCCAGCAGTTCCCCGACTAGCGGGAGATTGGATACGCAGTATTTT
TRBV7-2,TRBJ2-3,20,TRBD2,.,CASSLAPPLLAGGPWDTQYF,TGTGCCAGCAGCTTAGCCCCTCCCTTACTAGCGGGGGGTCCCTGGGATACGCAGTATTTT
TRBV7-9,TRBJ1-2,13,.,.,CASSLAEQYGYTF,TGTGCCAGCAGCTTGGCGGAACAATATGGCTACACCTTC
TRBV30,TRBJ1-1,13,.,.,CAWSAQGFSEAFF,TGTGCCTGGAGTGCGCAGGGCTTCTCTGAAGCTTTCTTT
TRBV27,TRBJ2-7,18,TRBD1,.,CASSLSFGRGTGTFEQYF,TGTGCCAGCAGTTTATCATTCGGGCGGGGGACAGGGACGTTCGAGCAGTACTTC
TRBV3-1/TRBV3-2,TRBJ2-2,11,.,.,CASSAYGELFF,TGTGCCAGCAGCGCCTACGGGGAGCTGTTTTTT
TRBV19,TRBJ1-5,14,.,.,CASSRINSNQPQHF,TGTGCCAGTAGTAGGATCAATAGCAATCAGCCCCAGCATTTT
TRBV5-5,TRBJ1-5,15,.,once,CASSPGLYSNQPQHF,TGTGCCAGCAGCCCGGGACTTTATAGCAATCAGCCCCAGCATTTT
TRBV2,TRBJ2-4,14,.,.,CASTPSGAKNIQYF,TGTGCCAGCACCCCCTCCGGGGCCAAAAACATTCAGTACTTC
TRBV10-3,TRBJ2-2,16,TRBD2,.,CAISSTVAGAAGELFF,TGTGCCATCAGTTCCACGGTAGCGGGAGCGGCCGGGGAGCTGTTTTTT
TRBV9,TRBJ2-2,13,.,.,CASSGTTTGELFF,TGTGCCAGCAGCGGGACGACTACCGGGGAGCTGTTTTTT
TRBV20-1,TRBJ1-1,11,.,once,CSASLVGEAFF,TGCAGTGCTAGTTTGGTCGGTGAAGCTTTCTTT
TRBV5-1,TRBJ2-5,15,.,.,CASSLAGGLQETQYF,TGCGCCAGCAGCTTGGCAGGGGGGCTCCAAGAGACCCAGTACTTC
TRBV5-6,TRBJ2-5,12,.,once,CASSWLQETQYF,TGTGCCAGCAGCTGGCTCCAAGAGACCCAGTACTTC
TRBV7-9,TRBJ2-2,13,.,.,CASSSQGEGELFF,TGTGCCAGCAGCTCCCAGGGTGAAGGGGAGCTGTTTTTT
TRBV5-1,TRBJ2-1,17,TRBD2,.,CASSLAGPSGLQGEQFF,TGCGCCAGCAGCTTGGCCGGGCCTAGCGGCTTACAAGGGGAGCAGTTCTTC